These 14 T cell receptor beta chains share one sample of origin, sequenced in a study of T cell repertoires in cytomegalovirus infection. TCRdb reprocessed the reads via MiXCR and lists one record per CDR3 protein. The sample contains more than 400,000 distinct CDR3 sequences, roughly 29% of which appear only once. Sequenced input: PBMCs. These receptors were taken from a human donor in good health (CMV status not recorded). Some clones in this sample may be carry-over from other donors' samples.

V usage is TRBV6-4 and J usage is TRBJ2-2; D is ambiguous. CDR3 length equals 13 residues. Trimming pared 4 bases from V and 0 bases from J, leaving 3 bases between. Germline CDR1 MRHNA, CDR2 SNTAGT. As DNA, the CDR3 is TGTGCCAGCAGTGGCCCGAACACCGGGGAGCTGTTTTTT. Translated: CASSGPNTGELFF.

This rearrangement joins TRBV10-3 to TRBJ2-7, with D unresolved. Trimming left V 2 bases short and J 5 bases short, with 10 bases between. Looked up from germline, CDR1 is ENHRY and CDR2 is SYGVKD. The CDR3 has 13 amino acids. The chain's CDR3 is CAISEGPTNEQYF. The DNA for the CDR3 is TGTGCCATCAGTGAGGGCCCAACCAACGAGCAGTACTTC.

This clonotype was found a few times. This is likely a read error, given that the CDR3 carries no conserved phenylalanine or tryptophan at its end. The rearrangement links TRBV12-3 or TRBV12-4 to TRBJ1-4, with TRBD1 matching over 8 bases. The V gene end was trimmed by 5 bases and the J gene end by 4 bases; junction bases not matched to a gene: 3. This CDR3 has 14 amino acids. The CDR3 region is CASSPGQVNEKLFL. The CDR3 nucleotides read TGTGCCAGCAGTCCGGGACAGGTTAATGAAAAACTGTTTCTT.

The DNA of the CDR3 is TGTGCCAGCAGGCCGACACGGGGCTGGAACACTGAAGCTTTCTTT. Amino acids: CASRPTRGWNTEAFF. The J gene is TRBJ1-1, the V gene TRBV5-4; D perhaps matches TRBD1 (5 bases). Looked up from germline, CDR1 is SGHNT and CDR2 is YYREEE (reference sequence). CDR3 length: 15 residues. V was trimmed by 5 bases and J by 1 base, leaving 15 bases between them.

CDR3 sequence reads: CASSLVYSNQPQHF. CDR3 sequence (DNA): TGTGCCAGCAGCTTAGTTTATAGCAATCAGCCCCAGCATTTT. The chain joins TRBV7-2 to TRBJ1-5; D is unclear. Trimming pared 1 base from V and 0 bases from J, leaving 4 bases between. Per the germline V gene, CDR1 is SGHTA and CDR2 is FQGNSA. The CDR3 consists of 14 residues.

The rearrangement joins TRBV11-2 to TRBJ1-1, with unresolved D. Germline V gene sequence: CDR1 SGHAT, CDR2 FQNNGV. V gave up 5 bases and J gave up 0 bases, with 13 bases separating them. This CDR3 has 15 amino acids. The CDR3 spells CASSPLGRLNTEAFF. The CDR3 DNA sequence: TGTGCCAGCAGCCCCCTAGGACGGCTGAACACTGAAGCTTTCTTT.

This sequence joins TRBV4-1 and TRBJ1-3, with D possibly TRBD1 on 6 matching bases. Looked up from germline, CDR1 is MGHRA and CDR2 is YSYEKL. Trimming removed 0 bases at V and 2 bases at J, with 8 bases between. The CDR3 length is 15 residues. The CDR3 loop reads CASSQDSGAGNTIYF. For the CDR3, the DNA is TGCGCCAGCAGCCAAGATTCAGGGGCTGGAAACACCATATATTTT.

This clonotype was recorded at least ten times. The chain has TRBV7-2 and TRBJ2-3; 7 nucleotides match TRBD2. CDR1 and CDR2 from the germline V gene are SGHTA and FQGNSA. Trimming cost V 0 bases and J 3 bases; bases outside gene matches: 3. This CDR3 is 15 amino acids long. This CDR3 reads CASSLASGWTDTQYF. CDR3 nucleotides: TGTGCCAGCAGCTTAGCTAGCGGGTGGACAGATACGCAGTATTTT.

This clonotype was found once. J is TRBJ2-1 and V is TRBV29-1; the D is unclear. Trimming removed 0 bases at V and 12 bases at J, with 15 bases between. This CDR3 comprises 13 residues. The germline V gene has CDR1 SQVTM and CDR2 ANQGSEA. CDR3 sequence: CSVEDGHPSRQFF. CDR3 nucleotide sequence: TGCAGCGTTGAAGATGGGCATCCCTCCCGGCAGTTCTTC.

This clonotype has ten or more counts. V gene TRBV7-2 combines with J gene TRBJ1-6; unclear D gene. CDR3 length: 16 amino acids. Trimming cost V 4 bases and J 7 bases, with 17 bases left between them. The germline V gene has CDR1 SGHTA and CDR2 FQGNSA. Written as DNA, the CDR3 is TGTGCCAGCAGCTCGACCCTCCCCCGAGTGAATTCACCCCTCCACTTT. Residues: CASSSTLPRVNSPLHF. The whole variable domain, remainder taken from reference TRBV7-2 and TRBJ1-6, is GAGVSQSPSNKVTEKGKDVELRCDPISGHTALYWYRQSLGQGLEFLIYFQGNSAPDKSGLPSDRFSAERTGGSVSTLTIQRTQQEDSAVYLCASSSTLPRVNSPLHFGNGTRLTVT.

This clonotype was seen a few times. The chain combines TRBV20-1 with TRBJ2-3; unclear D gene. Trimming took 6 bases from V and 2 from J, leaving 12 bases between them. The germline CDR1 and CDR2 sequences are DFQATT and SNEGSKA (reference sequence). This CDR3 has 13 amino acids. Here the CDR3 DNA reads TGCAGTGCGCGAGAGCAGTTCACAGATACGCAGTATTTT. This codes for CSAREQFTDTQYF.

The chain combines TRBV24-1 with TRBJ2-2; no reliable D call. The germline gives CDR1 KGHDR, CDR2 SFDVKD. The CDR3 consists of 15 residues. Trimming shortened V by 4 bases and J by 4 bases, and 12 bases separated the two germline ends. The CDR3 sequence is CATSDPGLLTGELFF. The CDR3 coding sequence is TGTGCCACCAGTGACCCTGGGCTGCTCACCGGGGAGCTGTTTTTT.

This chain links TRBV30 with TRBJ1-4; 8 bases map to TRBD1. The junction had 7 bases not matched to a gene; V was cut back by 0 bases and J by 7 bases. Germline V lookup: CDR1 GTSNPN, CDR2 SVGIG (reference sequence). CDR3 size: 15 residues. In DNA, the CDR3 is TGTGCCTGGAGTGTCCCAGGGGGCGGATCTGAAAAACTGTTTTTT. Its protein is CAWSVPGGGSEKLFF. Together with reference TRBV30 and TRBJ1-4, the CDR3 gives the full variable domain: SQTIHQWPATLVQPVGSPLSLECTVEGTSNPNLYWYRQAAGRGLQLLFYSVGIGQISSEVPQNLSASRPQDRQFILSSKKLLLSDSGFYLCAWSVPGGGSEKLFFGSGTQLSVL.

The chain couples TRBV28 to TRBJ2-5; 7 nucleotides match TRBD1. Germline V gives CDR1 MDHEN, CDR2 SYDVKM. Trimming took 6 bases from V and 5 from J; bases not matched to a gene: 6. The length of the CDR3 is 13 residues. CDR3 DNA sequence: TGTGCCAGCAGATTACAGGGGTCGGAGACCCAGTACTTC. Residues: CASRLQGSETQYF.